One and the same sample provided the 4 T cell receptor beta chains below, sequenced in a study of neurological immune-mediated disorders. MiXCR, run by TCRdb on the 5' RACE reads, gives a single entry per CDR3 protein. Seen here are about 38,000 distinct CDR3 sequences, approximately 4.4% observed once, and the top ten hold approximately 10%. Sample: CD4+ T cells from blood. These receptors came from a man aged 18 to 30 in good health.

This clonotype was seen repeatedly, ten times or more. The CDR3 sequence is CASSQERGQRPDTQYF. The CDR3 DNA follows: TGTGCCAGCAGCCAGGAGCGGGGGCAGCGTCCAGATACGCAGTATTTT. V is TRBV4-2 and J is TRBJ2-3; 8 bases map to TRBD2. The length of the CDR3 is 16 residues. The ends lost 3 bases at V and 4 bases at J; junction bases unmatched: 9. Per germline, CDR1 LGHNA and CDR2 YNFKEQ.

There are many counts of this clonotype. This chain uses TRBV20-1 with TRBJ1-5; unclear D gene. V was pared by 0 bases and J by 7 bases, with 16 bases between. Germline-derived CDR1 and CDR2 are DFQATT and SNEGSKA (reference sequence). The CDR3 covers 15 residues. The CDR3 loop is CSARDNGALGQPQHF. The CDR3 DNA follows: TGCAGTGCTAGAGATAATGGCGCTCTCGGGCAGCCCCAGCATTTT.

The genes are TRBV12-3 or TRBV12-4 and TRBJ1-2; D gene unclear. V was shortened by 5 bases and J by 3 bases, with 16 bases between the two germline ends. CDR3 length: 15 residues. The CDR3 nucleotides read TGTGCCAGCAGTCTCCGGGCCCCTGGGGACTATGGCTACACCTTC. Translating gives CASSLRAPGDYGYTF.

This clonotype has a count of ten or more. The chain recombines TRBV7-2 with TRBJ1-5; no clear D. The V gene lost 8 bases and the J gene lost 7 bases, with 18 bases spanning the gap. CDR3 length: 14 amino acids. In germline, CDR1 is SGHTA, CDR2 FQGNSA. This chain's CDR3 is CASGQSTAKQPQHF. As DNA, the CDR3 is TGTGCCAGCGGGCAGTCGACGGCAAAGCAGCCCCAGCATTTT. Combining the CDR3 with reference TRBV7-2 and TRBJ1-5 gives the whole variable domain GAGVSQSPSNKVTEKGKDVELRCDPISGHTALYWYRQSLGQGLEFLIYFQGNSAPDKSGLPSDRFSAERTGGSVSTLTIQRTQQEDSAVYLCASGQSTAKQPQHFGDGTRLSIL.